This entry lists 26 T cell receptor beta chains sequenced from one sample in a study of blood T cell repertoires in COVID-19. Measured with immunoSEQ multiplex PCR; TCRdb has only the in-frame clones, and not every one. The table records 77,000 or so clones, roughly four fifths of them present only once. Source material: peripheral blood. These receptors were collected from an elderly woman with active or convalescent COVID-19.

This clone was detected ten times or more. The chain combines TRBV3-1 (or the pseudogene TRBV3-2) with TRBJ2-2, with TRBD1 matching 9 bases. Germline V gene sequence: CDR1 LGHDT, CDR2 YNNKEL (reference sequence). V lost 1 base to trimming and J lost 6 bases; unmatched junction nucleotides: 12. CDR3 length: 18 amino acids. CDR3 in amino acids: CASSQGREGQGRAGELFF. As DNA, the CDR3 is TGTGCCAGCAGCCAAGGGAGAGAAGGACAGGGGAGGGCCGGGGAGCTGTTTTTT.

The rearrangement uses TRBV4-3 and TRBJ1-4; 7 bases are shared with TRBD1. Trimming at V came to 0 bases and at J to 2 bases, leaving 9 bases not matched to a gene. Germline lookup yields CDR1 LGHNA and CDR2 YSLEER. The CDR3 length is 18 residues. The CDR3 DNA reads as TGCGCCAGCAGCCAAGATCCCCTGGACAGGTGGACTAATGAAAAACTGTTTTTT. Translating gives CASSQDPLDRWTNEKLFF.

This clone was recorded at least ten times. Here the CDR3 reads CASSGTSGYEQFF. DNA for the CDR3: TGTGCCAGCAGCGGGACTAGCGGCTATGAGCAGTTCTTC. The chain links TRBV5-4 to TRBJ2-1; 11 bases line up with TRBD2. The J segment lost 8 bases and the V segment lost 4 bases, leaving 2 bases of the junction unmatched. Per the germline V gene, CDR1 is SGHNT and CDR2 is YYREEE (reference sequence). The CDR3 totals 13 residues.

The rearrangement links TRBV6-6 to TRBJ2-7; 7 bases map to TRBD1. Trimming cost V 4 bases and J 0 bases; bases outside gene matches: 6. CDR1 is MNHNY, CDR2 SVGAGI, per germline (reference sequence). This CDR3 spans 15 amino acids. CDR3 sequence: CASSLGTENSYEQYF. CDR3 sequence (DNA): TGTGCCAGCAGTTTAGGGACAGAGAACTCCTACGAGCAGTACTTC.

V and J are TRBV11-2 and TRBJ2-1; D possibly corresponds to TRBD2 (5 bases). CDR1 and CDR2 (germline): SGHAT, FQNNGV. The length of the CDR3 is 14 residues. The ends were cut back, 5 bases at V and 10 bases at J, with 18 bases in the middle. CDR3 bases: TGTGCCAGCAGCCTTTCCGGACTCCAACTCGAGCAGTTCTTC. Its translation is CASSLSGLQLEQFF. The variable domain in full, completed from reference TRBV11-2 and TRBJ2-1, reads EAGVAQSPRYKIIEKRQSVAFWCNPISGHATLYWYQQILGQGPKLLIQFQNNGVVDDSQLPKDRFSAERLKGVDSTLKIQPAKLEDSAVYLCASSLSGLQLEQFFGPGTRLTVL.

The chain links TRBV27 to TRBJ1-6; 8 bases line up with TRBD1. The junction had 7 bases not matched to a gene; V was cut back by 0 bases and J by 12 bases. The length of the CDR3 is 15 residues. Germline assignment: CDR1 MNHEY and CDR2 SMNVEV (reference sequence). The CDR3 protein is CASSLSYQGARPLHF. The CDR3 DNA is TGTGCCAGCAGTTTATCATACCAGGGGGCCCGACCCCTCCACTTT.

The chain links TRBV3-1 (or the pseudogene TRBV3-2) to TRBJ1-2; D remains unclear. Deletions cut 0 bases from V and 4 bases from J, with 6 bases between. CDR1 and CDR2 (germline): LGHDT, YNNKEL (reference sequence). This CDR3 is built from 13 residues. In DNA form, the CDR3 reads TGTGCCAGCAGCCAAGATCGGAGCTATGGCTACACCTTC. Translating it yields CASSQDRSYGYTF.

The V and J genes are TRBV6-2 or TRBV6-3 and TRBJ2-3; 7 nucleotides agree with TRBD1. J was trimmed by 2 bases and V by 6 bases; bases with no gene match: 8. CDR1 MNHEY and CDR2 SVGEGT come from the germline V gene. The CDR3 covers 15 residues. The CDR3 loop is CASSRHRGNTDTQYF. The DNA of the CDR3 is TGTGCCAGCAGCCGGCACAGGGGAAACACAGATACGCAGTATTTT.

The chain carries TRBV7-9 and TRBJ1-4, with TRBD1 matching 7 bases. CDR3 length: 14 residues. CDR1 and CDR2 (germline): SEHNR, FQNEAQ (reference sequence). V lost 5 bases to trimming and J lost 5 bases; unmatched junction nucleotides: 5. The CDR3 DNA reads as TGTGCCAGCAGCCCGCGGGACAGAAATGAAAAACTGTTTTTT. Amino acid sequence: CASSPRDRNEKLFF.

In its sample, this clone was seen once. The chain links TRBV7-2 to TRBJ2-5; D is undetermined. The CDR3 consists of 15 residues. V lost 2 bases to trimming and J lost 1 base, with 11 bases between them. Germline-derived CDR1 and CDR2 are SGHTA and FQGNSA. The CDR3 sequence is CASSLFRRIQETQYF. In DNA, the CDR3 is TGTGCCAGCAGCTTATTTAGGCGGATCCAAGAGACCCAGTACTTC.

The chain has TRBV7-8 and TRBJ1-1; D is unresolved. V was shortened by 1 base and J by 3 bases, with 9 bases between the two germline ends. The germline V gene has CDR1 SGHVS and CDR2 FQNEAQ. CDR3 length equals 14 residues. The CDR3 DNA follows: TGTGCCAGCAGCTTAGACAGAGCCCACACTGAAGCTTTCTTT. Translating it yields CASSLDRAHTEAFF.

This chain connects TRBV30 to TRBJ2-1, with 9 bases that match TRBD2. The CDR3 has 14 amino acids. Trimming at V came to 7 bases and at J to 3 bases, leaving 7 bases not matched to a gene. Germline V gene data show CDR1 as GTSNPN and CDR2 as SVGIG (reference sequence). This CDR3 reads CASGGSGGYNEQFF. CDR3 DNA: TGTGCCTCTGGAGGTAGCGGGGGCTACAATGAGCAGTTCTTC.

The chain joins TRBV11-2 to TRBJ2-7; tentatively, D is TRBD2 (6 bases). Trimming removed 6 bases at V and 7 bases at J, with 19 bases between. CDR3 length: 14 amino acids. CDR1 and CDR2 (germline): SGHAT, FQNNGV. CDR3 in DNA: TGTGCCAGCAGAACCGGGCTCGGAGGAGGGGAGCAGTACTTC. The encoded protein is CASRTGLGGGEQYF.

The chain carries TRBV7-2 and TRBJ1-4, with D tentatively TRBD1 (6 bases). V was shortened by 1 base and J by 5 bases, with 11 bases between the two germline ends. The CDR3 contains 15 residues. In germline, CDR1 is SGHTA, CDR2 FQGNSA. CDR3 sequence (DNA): TGTGCCAGCAGCTTAGACGCCAGGGGAAATGAAAAACTGTTTTTT. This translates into CASSLDARGNEKLFF.

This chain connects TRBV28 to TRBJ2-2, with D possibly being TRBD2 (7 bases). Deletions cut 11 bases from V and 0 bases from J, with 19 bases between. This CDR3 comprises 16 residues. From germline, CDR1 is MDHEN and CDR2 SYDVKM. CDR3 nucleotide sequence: TGTGCCCGCCGCCGCGGAGGGGGGGCGAACACCGGGGAGCTGTTTTTT. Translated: CARRRGGGANTGELFF.

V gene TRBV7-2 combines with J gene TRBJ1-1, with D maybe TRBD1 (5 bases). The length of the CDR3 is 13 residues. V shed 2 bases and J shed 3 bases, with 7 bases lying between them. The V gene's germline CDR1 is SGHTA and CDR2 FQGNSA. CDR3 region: CASSLTGDTEAFF. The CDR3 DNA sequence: TGTGCCAGCAGCTTAACAGGTGACACTGAAGCTTTCTTT.

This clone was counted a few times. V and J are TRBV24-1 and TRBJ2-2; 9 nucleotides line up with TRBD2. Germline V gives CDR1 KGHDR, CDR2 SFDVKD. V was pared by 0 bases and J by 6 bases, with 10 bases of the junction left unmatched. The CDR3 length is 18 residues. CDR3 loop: CATSDLSSGATRAGELFF. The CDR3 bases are TGTGCCACCAGTGATTTGTCTAGCGGGGCCACCAGGGCCGGGGAGCTGTTTTTT.

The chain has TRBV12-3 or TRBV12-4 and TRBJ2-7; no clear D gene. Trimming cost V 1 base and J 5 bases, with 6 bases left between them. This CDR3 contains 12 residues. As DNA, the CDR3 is TGTGCCAGCAGTTTAGGTGAGAACGAGCAGTACTTC. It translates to CASSLGENEQYF.

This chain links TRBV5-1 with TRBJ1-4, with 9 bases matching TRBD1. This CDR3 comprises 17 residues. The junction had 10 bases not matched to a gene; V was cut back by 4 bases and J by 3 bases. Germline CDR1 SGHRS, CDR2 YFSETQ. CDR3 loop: CASSPSRDRASNEKLFF. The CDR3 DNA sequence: TGCGCCAGCAGCCCTTCCCGGGACAGGGCTTCTAATGAAAAACTGTTTTTT.

The CDR3 sequence is CASSLGGSGNTIYF. As DNA, the CDR3 is TGCGCCAGCAGTCTCGGCGGGTCTGGAAACACCATATATTTT. V usage is TRBV23-1 and J usage is TRBJ1-3; the D is unclear. TRBV23-1 is an open reading frame, and its role is uncertain. CDR3 size: 14 residues. V was clipped by 4 bases and J by 1 base, with 8 bases between them.

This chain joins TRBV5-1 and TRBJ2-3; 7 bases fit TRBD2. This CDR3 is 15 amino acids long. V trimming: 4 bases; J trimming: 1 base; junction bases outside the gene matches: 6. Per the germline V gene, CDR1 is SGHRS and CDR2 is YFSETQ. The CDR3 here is CASSRAAGGTDTQYF. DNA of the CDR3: TGCGCCAGCAGCCGGGCGGCGGGGGGCACAGATACGCAGTATTTT.

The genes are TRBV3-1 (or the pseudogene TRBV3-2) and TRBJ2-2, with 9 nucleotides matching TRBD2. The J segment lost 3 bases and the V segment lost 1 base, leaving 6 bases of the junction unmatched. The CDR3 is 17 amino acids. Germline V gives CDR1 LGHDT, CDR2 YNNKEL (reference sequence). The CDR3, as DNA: TGTGCCAGCAGCCAAGGGTTAGCGGGGGAGGACACCGGGGAGCTGTTTTTT. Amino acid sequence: CASSQGLAGEDTGELFF.

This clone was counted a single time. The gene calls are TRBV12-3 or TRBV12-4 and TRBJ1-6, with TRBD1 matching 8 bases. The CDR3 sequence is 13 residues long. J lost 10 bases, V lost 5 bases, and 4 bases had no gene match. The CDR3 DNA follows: TGTGCCAGCAGTACAGGGGGAGGGTCACCCCTCCACTTT. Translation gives CASSTGGGSPLHF.

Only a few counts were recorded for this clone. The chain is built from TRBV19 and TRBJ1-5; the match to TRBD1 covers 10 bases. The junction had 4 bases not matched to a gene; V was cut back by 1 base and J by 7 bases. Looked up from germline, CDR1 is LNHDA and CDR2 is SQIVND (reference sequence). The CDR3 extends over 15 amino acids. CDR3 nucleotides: TGTGCCAGTAGTATAGGGGACAGGGGTAGCCAGCCCCAGCATTTT. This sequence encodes CASSIGDRGSQPQHF.

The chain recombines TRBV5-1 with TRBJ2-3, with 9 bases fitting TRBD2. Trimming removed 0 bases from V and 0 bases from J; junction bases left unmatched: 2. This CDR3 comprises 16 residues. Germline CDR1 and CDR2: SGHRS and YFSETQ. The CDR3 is CASSLVSGGSTDTQYF. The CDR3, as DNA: TGCGCCAGCAGCTTGGTTAGCGGGGGTAGCACAGATACGCAGTATTTT.

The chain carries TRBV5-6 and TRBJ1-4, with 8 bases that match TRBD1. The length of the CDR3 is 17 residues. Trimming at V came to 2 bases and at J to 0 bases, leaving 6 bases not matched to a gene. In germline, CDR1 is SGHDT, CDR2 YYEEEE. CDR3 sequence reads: CASSFYRGTPTNEKLFF. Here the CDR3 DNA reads TGTGCCAGCAGCTTTTACAGGGGGACCCCAACTAATGAAAAACTGTTTTTT.